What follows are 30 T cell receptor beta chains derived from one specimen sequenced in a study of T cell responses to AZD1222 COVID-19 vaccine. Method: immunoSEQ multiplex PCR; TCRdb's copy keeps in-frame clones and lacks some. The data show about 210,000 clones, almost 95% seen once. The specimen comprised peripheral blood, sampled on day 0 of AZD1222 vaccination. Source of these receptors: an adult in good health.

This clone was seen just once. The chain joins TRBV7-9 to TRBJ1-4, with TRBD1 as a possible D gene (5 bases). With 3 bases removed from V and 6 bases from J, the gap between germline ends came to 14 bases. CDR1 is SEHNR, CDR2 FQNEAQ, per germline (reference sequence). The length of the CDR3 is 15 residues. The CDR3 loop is CASSFGGGTDEKLFF. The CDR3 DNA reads TGTGCCAGCAGCTTTGGGGGAGGCACCGATGAAAAACTGTTTTTT.

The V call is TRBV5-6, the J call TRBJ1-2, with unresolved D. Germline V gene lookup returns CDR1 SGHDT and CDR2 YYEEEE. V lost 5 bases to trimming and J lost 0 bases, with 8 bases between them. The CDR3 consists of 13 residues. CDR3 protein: CASSPGSNYGYTF. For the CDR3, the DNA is TGTGCCAGCAGTCCGGGGTCTAACTATGGCTACACCTTC.

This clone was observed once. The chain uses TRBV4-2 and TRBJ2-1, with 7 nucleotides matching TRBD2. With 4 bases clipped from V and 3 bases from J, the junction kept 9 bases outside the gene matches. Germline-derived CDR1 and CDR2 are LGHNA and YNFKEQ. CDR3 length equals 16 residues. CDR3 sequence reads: CASSRPGTMDYNEQFF. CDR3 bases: TGTGCCAGCAGCCGCCCCGGGACTATGGACTACAATGAGCAGTTCTTC.

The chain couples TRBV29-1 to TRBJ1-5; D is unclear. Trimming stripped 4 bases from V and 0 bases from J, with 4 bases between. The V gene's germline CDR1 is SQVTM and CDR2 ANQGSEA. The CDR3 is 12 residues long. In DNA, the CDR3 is TGCAGCGTTGGCAGTAGCAATCAGCCCCAGCATTTT. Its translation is CSVGSSNQPQHF.

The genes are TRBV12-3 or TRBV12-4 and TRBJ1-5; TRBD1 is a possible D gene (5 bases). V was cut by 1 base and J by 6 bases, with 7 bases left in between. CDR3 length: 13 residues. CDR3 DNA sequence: TGTGCCAGCAGTTTAGGGACAAGTCAGCCCCAGCATTTT. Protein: CASSLGTSQPQHF.

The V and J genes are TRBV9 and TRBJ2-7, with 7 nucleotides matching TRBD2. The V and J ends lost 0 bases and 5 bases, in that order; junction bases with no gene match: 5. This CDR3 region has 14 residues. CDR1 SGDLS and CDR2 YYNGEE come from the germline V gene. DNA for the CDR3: TGTGCCAGCAGCGTAGCCGGGGGGAGGCACGAGCAGTACTTC. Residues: CASSVAGGRHEQYF. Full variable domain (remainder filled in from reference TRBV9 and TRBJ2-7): DSGVTQTPKHLITATGQRVTLRCSPRSGDLSVYWYQQSLDQGLQFLIQYYNGEERAKGNILERFSAQQFPDLHSELNLSSLELGDSALYFCASSVAGGRHEQYFGPGTRLTVT.

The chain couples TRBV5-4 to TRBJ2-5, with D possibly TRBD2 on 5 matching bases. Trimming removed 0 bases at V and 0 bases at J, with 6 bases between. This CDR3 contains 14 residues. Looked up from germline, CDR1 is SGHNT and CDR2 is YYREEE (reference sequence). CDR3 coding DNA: TGTGCCAGCAGCTTGGACGGGAACCAAGAGACCCAGTACTTC. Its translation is CASSLDGNQETQYF.

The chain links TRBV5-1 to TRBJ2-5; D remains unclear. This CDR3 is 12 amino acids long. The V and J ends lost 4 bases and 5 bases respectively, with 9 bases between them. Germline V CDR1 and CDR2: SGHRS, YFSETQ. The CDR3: CASSHDGETQYF. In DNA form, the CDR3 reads TGCGCCAGCAGCCACGACGGGGAGACCCAGTACTTC.

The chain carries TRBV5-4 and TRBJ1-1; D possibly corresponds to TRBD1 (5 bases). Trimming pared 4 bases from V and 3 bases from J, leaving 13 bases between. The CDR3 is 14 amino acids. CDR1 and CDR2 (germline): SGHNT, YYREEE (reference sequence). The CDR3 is CASSIQEMHTEAFF. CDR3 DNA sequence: TGTGCCAGCAGCATACAGGAAATGCACACTGAAGCTTTCTTT.

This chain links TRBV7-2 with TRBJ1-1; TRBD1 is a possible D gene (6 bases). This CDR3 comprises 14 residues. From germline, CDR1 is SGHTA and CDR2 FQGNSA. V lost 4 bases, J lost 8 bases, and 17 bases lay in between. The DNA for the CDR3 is TGTGCCAGCAGCTCTCCGTCGCGGGGGGCCGAAGCTTTCTTT. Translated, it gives CASSSPSRGAEAFF. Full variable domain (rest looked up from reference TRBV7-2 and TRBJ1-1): GAGVSQSPSNKVTEKGKDVELRCDPISGHTALYWYRQSLGQGLEFLIYFQGNSAPDKSGLPSDRFSAERTGGSVSTLTIQRTQQEDSAVYLCASSSPSRGAEAFFGQGTRLTVV.

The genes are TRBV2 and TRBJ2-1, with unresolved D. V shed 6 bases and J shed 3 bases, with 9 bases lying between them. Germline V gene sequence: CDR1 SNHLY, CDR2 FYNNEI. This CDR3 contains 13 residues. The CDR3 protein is CASRYSDYNEQFF. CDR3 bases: TGTGCCAGCAGATATTCGGACTACAATGAGCAGTTCTTC.

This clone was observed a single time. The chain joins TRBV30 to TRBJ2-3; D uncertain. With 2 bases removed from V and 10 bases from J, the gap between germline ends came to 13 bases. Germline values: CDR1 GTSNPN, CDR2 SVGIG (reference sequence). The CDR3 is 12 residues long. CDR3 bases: TGTGCCTGGAGTCACCGAAAGGACGCGCAGTATTTT. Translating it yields CAWSHRKDAQYF.

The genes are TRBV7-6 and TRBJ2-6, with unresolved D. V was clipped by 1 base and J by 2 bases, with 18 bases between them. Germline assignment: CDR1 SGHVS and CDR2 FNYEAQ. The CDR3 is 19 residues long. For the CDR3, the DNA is TGTGCCAGCAGCTTAGGACGGGCAGGAAATTTTCCTGGGGCCAACGTCCTGACTTTC. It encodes CASSLGRAGNFPGANVLTF.

Written as DNA, the CDR3 is TGCGCCAGCAGCTTGCAGGGGGAGAATGAAAAACTGTTTTTT. Residues: CASSLQGENEKLFF. The V and J genes are TRBV5-1 and TRBJ1-4; TRBD1 matches 7 bases. V was clipped by 1 base and J by 5 bases; unmatched bases: 2. Germline values: CDR1 SGHRS, CDR2 YFSETQ. The CDR3 sequence is 14 residues long.

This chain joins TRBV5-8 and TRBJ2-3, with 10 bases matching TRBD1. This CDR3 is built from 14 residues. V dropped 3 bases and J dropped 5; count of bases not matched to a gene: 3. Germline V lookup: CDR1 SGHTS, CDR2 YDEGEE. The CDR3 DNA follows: TGTGCCAGCAGCTGGGACAGGGGTAGAGATACGCAGTATTTT. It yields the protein CASSWDRGRDTQYF.

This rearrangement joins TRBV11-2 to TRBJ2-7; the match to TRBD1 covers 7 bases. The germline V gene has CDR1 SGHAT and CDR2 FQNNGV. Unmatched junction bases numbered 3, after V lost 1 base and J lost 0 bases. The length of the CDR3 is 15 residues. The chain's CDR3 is CASSLAGDSSYEQYF. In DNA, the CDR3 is TGTGCCAGCAGCTTAGCCGGGGACAGCTCCTACGAGCAGTACTTC.

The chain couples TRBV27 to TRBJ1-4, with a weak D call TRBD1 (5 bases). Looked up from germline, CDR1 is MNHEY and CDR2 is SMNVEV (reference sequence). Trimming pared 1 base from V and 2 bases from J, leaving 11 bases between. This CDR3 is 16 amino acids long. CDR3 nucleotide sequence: TGTGCCAGCAGTTTATTCCCCCAGGGCACTAATGAAAAACTGTTTTTT. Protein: CASSLFPQGTNEKLFF.

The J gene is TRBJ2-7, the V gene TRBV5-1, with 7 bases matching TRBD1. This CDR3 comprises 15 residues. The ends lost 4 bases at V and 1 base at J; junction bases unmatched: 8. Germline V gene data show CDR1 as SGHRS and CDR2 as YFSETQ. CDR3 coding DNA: TGCGCCAGCAGCCAACTACCGGGACAGTCCTACGAGCAGTACTTC. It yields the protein CASSQLPGQSYEQYF.

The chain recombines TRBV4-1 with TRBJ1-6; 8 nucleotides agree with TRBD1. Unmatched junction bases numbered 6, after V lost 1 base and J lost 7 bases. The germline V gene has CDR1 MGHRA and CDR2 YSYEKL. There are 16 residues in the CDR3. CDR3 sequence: CASSQGQDRVNSPLHF. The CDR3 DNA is TGCGCCAGCAGCCAAGGTCAGGACAGGGTAAATTCACCCCTCCACTTT.

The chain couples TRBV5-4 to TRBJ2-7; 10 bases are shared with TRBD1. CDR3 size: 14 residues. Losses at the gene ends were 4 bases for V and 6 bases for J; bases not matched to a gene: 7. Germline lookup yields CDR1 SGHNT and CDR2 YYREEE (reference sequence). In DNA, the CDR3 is TGTGCCAGCAGCCCCAGACAGGGGGCAACCGAGCAGTACTTC. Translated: CASSPRQGATEQYF.

CDR3 in DNA: TGTGCCACGAAAGGGCTACAGGATCAGCCCCAGCATTTT. This codes for CATKGLQDQPQHF. This rearrangement joins TRBV19 to TRBJ1-5; D perhaps matches TRBD1 (5 bases). The CDR3 runs to 13 residues. Germline assignment: CDR1 LNHDA and CDR2 SQIVND (reference sequence). The V gene lost 10 bases and the J gene lost 5 bases, with 15 bases spanning the gap.

CDR3 sequence (DNA): TGTGCCAGTAGTATCCAGAATTTCAATCAGCCCCAGCATTTT. It codes for CASSIQNFNQPQHF. This chain uses TRBV19 with TRBJ1-5, with D unresolved. Trimming pared 3 bases from V and 3 bases from J, leaving 9 bases between. The CDR3 totals 14 residues. Germline V gene sequence: CDR1 LNHDA, CDR2 SQIVND (reference sequence).

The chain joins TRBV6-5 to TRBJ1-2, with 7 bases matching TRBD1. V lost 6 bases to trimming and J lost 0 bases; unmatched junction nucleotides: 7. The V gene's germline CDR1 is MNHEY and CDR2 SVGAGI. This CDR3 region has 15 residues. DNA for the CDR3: TGTGCCAGCAGGGGGAGACAGGGATCTAACTATGGCTACACCTTC. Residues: CASRGRQGSNYGYTF.

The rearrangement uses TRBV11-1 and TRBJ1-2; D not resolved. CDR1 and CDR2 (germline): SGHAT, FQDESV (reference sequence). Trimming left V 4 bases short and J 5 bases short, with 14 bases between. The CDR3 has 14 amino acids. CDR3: CASSYDYSGYGYTF. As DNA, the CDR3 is TGTGCCAGCAGCTACGACTATTCCGGGTATGGCTACACCTTC.

The CDR3 nucleotides are TGTGCCAGCAGCCTTGGGACAGGGGCTGGAAACACCATATATTTT. Its translation: CASSLGTGAGNTIYF. The genes are TRBV11-2 and TRBJ1-3; 10 nucleotides agree with TRBD1. The germline V gene encodes CDR1 SGHAT and CDR2 FQNNGV. The CDR3 length is 15 residues. J lost 2 bases, V lost 5 bases, and 3 bases had no gene match.

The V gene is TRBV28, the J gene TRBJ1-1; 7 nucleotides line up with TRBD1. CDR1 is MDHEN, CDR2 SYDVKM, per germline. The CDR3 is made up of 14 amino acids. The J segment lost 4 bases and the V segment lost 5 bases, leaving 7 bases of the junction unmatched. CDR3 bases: TGTGCCAGCAGTCCCGGGAGGGGGCTCACTGAAGCTTTCTTT. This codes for CASSPGRGLTEAFF.

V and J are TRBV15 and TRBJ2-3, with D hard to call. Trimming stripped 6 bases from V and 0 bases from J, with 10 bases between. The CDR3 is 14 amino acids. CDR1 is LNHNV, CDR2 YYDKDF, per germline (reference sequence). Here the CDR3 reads CATRETTSTDTQYF. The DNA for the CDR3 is TGTGCCACCAGAGAGACCACAAGCACAGATACGCAGTATTTT.

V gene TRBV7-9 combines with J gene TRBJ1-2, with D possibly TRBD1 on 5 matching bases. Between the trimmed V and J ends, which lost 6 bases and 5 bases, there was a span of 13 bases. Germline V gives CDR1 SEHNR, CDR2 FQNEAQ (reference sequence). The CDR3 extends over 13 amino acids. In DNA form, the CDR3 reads TGTGCCAGCAGTATAAGGTCAGGGTATGGCTACACCTTC. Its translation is CASSIRSGYGYTF.

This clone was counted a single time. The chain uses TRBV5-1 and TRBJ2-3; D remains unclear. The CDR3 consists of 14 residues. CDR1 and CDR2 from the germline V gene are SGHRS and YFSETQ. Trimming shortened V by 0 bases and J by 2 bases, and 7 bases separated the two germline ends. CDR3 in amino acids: CASSLEGATDTQYF. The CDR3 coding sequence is TGCGCCAGCAGCTTGGAGGGTGCCACAGATACGCAGTATTTT.

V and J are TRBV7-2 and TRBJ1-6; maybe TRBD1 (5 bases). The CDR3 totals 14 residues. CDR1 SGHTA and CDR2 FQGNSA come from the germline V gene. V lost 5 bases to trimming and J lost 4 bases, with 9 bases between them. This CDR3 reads CASSEGVYNSPLHF. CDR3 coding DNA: TGTGCCAGCAGCGAAGGGGTTTATAATTCACCCCTCCACTTT. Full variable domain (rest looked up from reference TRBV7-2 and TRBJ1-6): GAGVSQSPSNKVTEKGKDVELRCDPISGHTALYWYRQSLGQGLEFLIYFQGNSAPDKSGLPSDRFSAERTGGSVSTLTIQRTQQEDSAVYLCASSEGVYNSPLHFGNGTRLTVT.